Below, 2 T cell receptor beta chains from the same sample are listed, as sequenced in a study of cytomegalovirus exposure and HLA in healthy donors. The primer mix had 60 Vbeta and 13 Jbeta primers. Profiling relied on immunoSEQ multiplex PCR, and the TCRdb table lists in-frame clones only, not all of them. The top ten clones hold 5% to 8% of a sample with fewer than 120,000 clones, approximately 79% of them seen once. Sequencing was done on a sample of PBMCs. These receptors all come from a man aged 25 to 40 in good health and CMV-seropositive.

Points on this clone: The junction does not match germline at one end; this may be a read error. This rearrangement joins TRBV5-4 to TRBJ1-2; 8 bases fit TRBD1. CDR3 length: 14 residues. Germline lookup yields CDR1 SGHNT and CDR2 YYREEE (reference sequence). CDR3 nucleotide sequence: TGCGCCAGCAGCCAAGATGGCAGGGGGCGAGGCTACACCTTC. The encoded protein is CASSQDGRGRGYTF.

This clone was seen at least ten times. Germline is not matched at one junction end, which may reflect a read error. The V gene is TRBV6-1, the J gene TRBJ2-4; D ambiguous. This CDR3 has 12 amino acids. Per the germline V gene, CDR1 is MNHNS and CDR2 is SASEGT. The CDR3 is CASSEDSLRFGF. The CDR3 DNA sequence: TGTGCCAGCAGTGAAGACAGCCTCCGGTTCGGCTTC.